The T cell receptor (beta chain) described here comes from a study of blood T cell repertoires in COVID-19. Study in general: Both acute and convalescent COVID-19 samples were obtained from the United States, Italy and Spain. The analysed material was cDNA or gDNA that came from T cells, B-cell-depleted T cells, or PBMCs.

The data were produced by immunoSEQ multiplex PCR, yet TCRdb's version contains in-frame clones alone and is incomplete. Of over 10,000 clones detected, around 91% appear once; the ten largest clones hold roughly 20%. The CDR3 has 17 amino acids. Germline CDR1 reads MNHEY; CDR2 reads SVGEGT. J lost 2 bases, V lost 2 bases, and 5 bases had no gene match. The TCR was taken from a human donor with active COVID-19. The donor label of this sample is uncertain. Material for sequencing was peripheral blood. The gene calls are TRBV6-2 or TRBV6-3 and TRBJ2-7; the match to TRBD2 covers 14 bases. The CDR3 sequence is CASSYPGLAGETYEQYF. For the CDR3, the DNA is TGTGCCAGCAGTTACCCGGGACTAGCGGGGGAAACCTACGAGCAGTACTTC.